These 15 T cell receptor beta chains originate from one sample sequenced in a study of graft-versus-host responses after intestinal transplantation. Data came from immunoSEQ multiplex PCR; TCRdb stores just in-frame clones and leaves some out. The table shows 70,000 to 75,000 clones, with roughly 90% occurring only once. Their antigens are not known. Material: unstimulated CD8+ T cells sorted from spleen or lymph node cells, obtained before intestinal transplant. Source of these receptors: a human donor who received an intestinal transplant.

The V call is TRBV28, the J call TRBJ1-4; no clear D gene. Germline-derived CDR1 and CDR2 are MDHEN and SYDVKM. Trimming removed 10 bases at V and 13 bases at J, with 22 bases between. This CDR3 is built from 13 residues. The CDR3 protein is CATTHVDKKGLFF. The CDR3 bases are TGTGCCACCACACACGTCGACAAAAAAGGACTGTTTTTT.

The V gene is TRBV5-6, the J gene TRBJ1-1; D gene ambiguous. The germline V gene has CDR1 SGHDT and CDR2 YYEEEE. The CDR3 totals 13 residues. V dropped 1 base and J dropped 8 bases, with 12 bases sitting between them. CDR3 DNA sequence: TGTGCCAGCAGCTTGCTACGGGCGGGGGAAGCTTTCTTT. Encoded protein: CASSLLRAGEAFF.

V usage is TRBV5-1 and J usage is TRBJ1-1; D perhaps matches TRBD1 (5 bases). Germline lookup yields CDR1 SGHRS and CDR2 YFSETQ. This CDR3 contains 14 residues. Trimming took 0 bases from V and 5 from J, leaving 11 bases between them. The CDR3 DNA follows: TGCGCCAGCAGCTTGGTCAGGGTAGGGACTGAAGCTTTCTTT. Protein: CASSLVRVGTEAFF.

This chain connects TRBV18 to TRBJ2-2; D is unresolved. Germline lookup yields CDR1 KGHSH and CDR2 LQKENI. This CDR3 has 12 residues. The V and J ends lost 5 bases and 6 bases respectively, with 7 bases between them. In DNA, the CDR3 is TGTGCCAGCTCAGAGGTCGCCGGGGAGCTGTTTTTT. It translates to CASSEVAGELFF.

The chain couples TRBV21-1 to TRBJ2-1; TRBD1, as called in the table, went unchecked against the DNA. TRBV21-1 is a documented pseudogene. The CDR3 has 15 residues. The CDR3 reads CASSKGTGYYNEQFF. The DNA for the CDR3 is TGTGCCAGCAGCAAAGGGACAGGGTACTACAATGAGCAGTTCTTC.

The chain is built from TRBV9 and TRBJ2-3; 10 bases align to TRBD1. Germline CDR1 and CDR2: SGDLS and YYNGEE. The CDR3 contains 15 residues. The junction had 4 bases not matched to a gene; V was cut back by 5 bases and J by 1 base. Here the CDR3 reads CASRAGTGGTDTQYF. CDR3 in DNA: TGTGCCAGCAGAGCCGGGACAGGGGGCACAGATACGCAGTATTTT. The full variable domain, its missing parts supplied by reference TRBV9 and TRBJ2-3, is DSGVTQTPKHLITATGQRVTLRCSPRSGDLSVYWYQQSLDQGLQFLIQYYNGEERAKGNILERFSAQQFPDLHSELNLSSLELGDSALYFCASRAGTGGTDTQYFGPGTRLTVL.

The chain combines TRBV5-1 with TRBJ1-2; the match to TRBD1 covers 8 bases. With V trimmed by 0 bases and J by 4 bases, 5 bases remained unmatched. Germline V gene lookup returns CDR1 SGHRS and CDR2 YFSETQ. The CDR3 spans 15 residues. The CDR3 loop reads CASSLGAGGGYGYTF. CDR3 nucleotide sequence: TGCGCCAGCAGCTTGGGAGCAGGGGGCGGCTATGGCTACACCTTC.

The genes are TRBV5-6 and TRBJ2-2; D is perhaps TRBD1 (6 bases). The CDR3 loop spans 16 amino acids. Trimming removed 2 bases at V and 0 bases at J, with 11 bases between. The germline V gene encodes CDR1 SGHDT and CDR2 YYEEEE. CDR3 amino acids: CASSFPGHSNTGELFF. CDR3 DNA: TGTGCCAGCAGCTTCCCGGGACACTCGAACACCGGGGAGCTGTTTTTT.

The rearrangement joins TRBV28 to TRBJ2-3, with 9 bases aligning to TRBD1. In germline, CDR1 is MDHEN, CDR2 SYDVKM. This CDR3 has 15 amino acids. Trimming cost V 7 bases and J 3 bases; bases outside gene matches: 8. CDR3 sequence reads: CASTRTGEATDTQYF. The CDR3 DNA sequence: TGTGCCAGCACACGGACAGGGGAAGCAACAGATACGCAGTATTTT.

This chain uses TRBV9 with TRBJ1-5, with 7 positions matching TRBD1. This CDR3 is 23 amino acids long. J lost 5 bases, V lost 2 bases, and 31 bases had no gene match. Germline-derived CDR1 and CDR2 are SGDLS and YYNGEE. In DNA form, the CDR3 reads TGTGCCAGCAGCGTTATCACCCTTCACAGTACACTAAACCGGGACAGAGTTGATCAGCCCCAGCATTTT. Amino acid sequence: CASSVITLHSTLNRDRVDQPQHF. The whole variable domain, filled in from reference TRBV9 and TRBJ1-5, reads DSGVTQTPKHLITATGQRVTLRCSPRSGDLSVYWYQQSLDQGLQFLIQYYNGEERAKGNILERFSAQQFPDLHSELNLSSLELGDSALYFCASSVITLHSTLNRDRVDQPQHFGDGTRLSIL.

This chain links TRBV6-5 with TRBJ2-5; 7 nucleotides align to TRBD2. The CDR3 covers 14 residues. CDR1 and CDR2 (germline): MNHEY, SVGAGI. The trim removed 6 bases at V and 4 bases at J, leaving 8 bases unmatched. CDR3 protein: CASSRTGGRETQYF. The CDR3 DNA is TGTGCCAGCAGCCGAACGGGGGGTAGAGAGACCCAGTACTTC.

The chain joins TRBV27 to TRBJ1-5, with D unclear. Trimming cost V 3 bases and J 2 bases, with 8 bases left between them. Germline loops: CDR1 MNHEY, CDR2 SMNVEV (reference sequence). The CDR3 runs 14 residues. CDR3: CASSLAGGNQPQHF. CDR3 sequence (DNA): TGTGCCAGCAGTTTGGCGGGCGGCAATCAGCCCCAGCATTTT.

The chain links TRBV15 to TRBJ2-7; D is unclear. This CDR3 comprises 14 residues. Trimming took off 5 bases at V and 0 bases at J, with 11 bases between the two ends. Germline V gene data show CDR1 as LNHNV and CDR2 as YYDKDF (reference sequence). CDR3 sequence (DNA): TGTGCCACCAGCGCCCGGGTTGGCTCCTACGAGCAGTACTTC. Translating gives CATSARVGSYEQYF.

This chain uses TRBV5-4 with TRBJ1-2; TRBD1 aligns across 7 bases. In germline, CDR1 is SGHNT, CDR2 YYREEE (reference sequence). This CDR3 has 15 amino acids. V shed 2 bases and J 2 bases; nucleotides not matched to a gene: 6. The chain's CDR3 is CASSFAWGQNYGYTF. The DNA for the CDR3 is TGTGCCAGCAGCTTCGCATGGGGACAGAACTATGGCTACACCTTC. The full variable domain, with the rest looked up from reference TRBV5-4 and TRBJ1-2, is ETGVTQSPTHLIKTRGQQVTLRCSSQSGHNTVSWYQQALGQGPQFIFQYYREEENGRGNFPPRFSGLQFPNYSSELNVNALELDDSALYLCASSFAWGQNYGYTFGSGTRLTVV.

The J gene is TRBJ2-1, the V gene TRBV14; D gene ambiguous. CDR1 SGHDN and CDR2 FVKESK come from the germline V gene. V was pared by 4 bases and J by 3 bases, with 19 bases between. This CDR3 spans 17 amino acids. The CDR3 sequence is CASSRSGSEQIYNEQFF. CDR3 sequence (DNA): TGTGCCAGCAGCCGAAGTGGCAGCGAGCAAATCTACAATGAGCAGTTCTTC.